The 24 T cell receptor beta chains given below trace back to one sample, sequenced in a study of cytomegalovirus exposure and HLA in healthy donors. 13 Jbeta primers and 60 Vbeta primers were used for the PCR. Profiling relied on immunoSEQ multiplex PCR, and the TCRdb table lists in-frame clones only, not all of them. The data contain 200,000 to 250,000 clones, more than 75% of them singletons. Sequenced: PBMCs. All receptors come from a woman in her thirties or forties in good health and CMV-seropositive.

This clone was detected a few times. The chain recombines TRBV6-6 with TRBJ2-7; D possibly corresponds to TRBD2 (5 bases). The V gene lost 0 bases and the J gene lost 5 bases, with 17 bases spanning the gap. The CDR3 is 16 amino acids. Germline V gene lookup returns CDR1 MNHNY and CDR2 SVGAGI (reference sequence). As DNA, the CDR3 is TGTGCCAGCAGTTACTCGGAGCGTGGCCTCGGGGACGAGCAGTACTTC. Amino acids: CASSYSERGLGDEQYF.

The V and J genes are TRBV4-1 and TRBJ2-3, with 7 bases lining up with TRBD2. This CDR3 is 16 amino acids long. Trimming cost V 0 bases and J 0 bases; bases outside gene matches: 3. Per the germline V gene, CDR1 is MGHRA and CDR2 is YSYEKL. The CDR3 protein is CASSQDYGGSTDTQYF. DNA for the CDR3: TGCGCCAGCAGCCAAGATTACGGGGGGAGCACAGATACGCAGTATTTT.

This chain connects TRBV7-3 to TRBJ2-5; D call uncertain. The CDR3 runs 14 residues. Per the germline V gene, CDR1 is SGHTA and CDR2 is FQGTGA. Trimming cost V 5 bases and J 5 bases, with 15 bases left between them. CDR3: CASSPGIGWETQYF. The CDR3 DNA reads as TGTGCCAGCAGCCCCGGTATCGGTTGGGAGACCCAGTACTTC.

This clone has only a few counts. The rearrangement uses TRBV7-9 and TRBJ1-2, with 8 bases fitting TRBD1. The J segment lost 7 bases and the V segment lost 2 bases, leaving 9 bases of the junction unmatched. Germline CDR1 and CDR2: SEHNR and FQNEAQ (reference sequence). The CDR3 length is 15 residues. The CDR3, as DNA: TGTGCCAGCAGCTTACCGCAGGGGGCGCATACTGGCTACACCTTC. This codes for CASSLPQGAHTGYTF.

V is TRBV6-1 and J is TRBJ1-1, with 9 bases lining up with TRBD1. The CDR3 consists of 14 residues. Trimming took 6 bases from V and 1 from J; bases not matched to a gene: 3. The V gene's germline CDR1 is MNHNS and CDR2 SASEGT. This chain's CDR3 is CASRGTGRNTEAFF. The CDR3 region has the DNA TGTGCCAGCAGGGGGACAGGGCGGAACACTGAAGCTTTCTTT.

V and J are TRBV2 and TRBJ2-1, with 13 bases matching TRBD2. Germline values: CDR1 SNHLY, CDR2 FYNNEI. The CDR3 has 16 residues. V dropped 5 bases and J dropped 7; count of bases not matched to a gene: 8. The CDR3 reads CASSRSGTSGVNEQFF. Written as DNA, the CDR3 is TGTGCCAGCAGTCGGTCTGGGACTAGCGGGGTGAATGAGCAGTTCTTC.

The CDR3, as DNA: TGTGCCAGCAGCTTCCGTCTAGCGGGGGGACAAGAGACCCAGTACTTC. It is translated as CASSFRLAGGQETQYF. The chain joins TRBV13 to TRBJ2-5, with TRBD2 matching over 11 bases. J gave up 2 bases and V 3 bases, and 5 bases lay outside the gene matches. The CDR3 contains 16 residues. CDR1 and CDR2 (germline): PRHDT, FYEKMQ (reference sequence).

This clone was recorded only once. J is TRBJ2-7 and V is TRBV5-1, with D possibly TRBD1 on 6 matching bases. Between the trimmed V and J ends, which lost 8 bases and 2 bases, there was a span of 14 bases. Germline CDR1 and CDR2: SGHRS and YFSETQ. CDR3 length equals 13 residues. CDR3 residues: CASRTEPTYEQYF. DNA of the CDR3: TGCGCCAGTAGGACAGAGCCAACCTACGAGCAGTACTTC.

The chain joins TRBV7-8 to TRBJ2-1; TRBD2 is a possible D gene (5 bases). The V gene's germline CDR1 is SGHVS and CDR2 FQNEAQ. This CDR3 has 15 amino acids. Trimming shortened V by 0 bases and J by 9 bases, and 15 bases separated the two germline ends. CDR3 in amino acids: CASSLAVVRAGEQFF. The DNA for the CDR3 is TGTGCCAGCAGCTTAGCGGTGGTGAGGGCCGGTGAGCAGTTCTTC.

There are a few counts of this clone. This chain uses TRBV9 with TRBJ2-2, with D perhaps matching TRBD1 (5 bases). V was shortened by 3 bases and J by 2 bases, with 11 bases between the two germline ends. Looked up from germline, CDR1 is SGDLS and CDR2 is YYNGEE. The CDR3 is made up of 15 amino acids. CDR3: CASSGRQRNTGELFF. CDR3 DNA: TGTGCCAGCAGCGGACGACAGAGAAACACCGGGGAGCTGTTTTTT. Combining the CDR3 with reference TRBV9 and TRBJ2-2 gives the whole variable domain DSGVTQTPKHLITATGQRVTLRCSPRSGDLSVYWYQQSLDQGLQFLIQYYNGEERAKGNILERFSAQQFPDLHSELNLSSLELGDSALYFCASSGRQRNTGELFFGEGSRLTVL.

This chain joins TRBV7-9 and TRBJ2-7; unclear D gene. In germline, CDR1 is SEHNR, CDR2 FQNEAQ (reference sequence). There are 14 residues in the CDR3. The germline V and J ends were trimmed by 3 bases and 0 bases, with 9 bases remaining between them. CDR3 sequence: CASSLVTSSYEQYF. The CDR3 region has the DNA TGTGCCAGCAGCTTGGTAACAAGCTCCTACGAGCAGTACTTC.

The chain is built from TRBV6-6 and TRBJ1-2; 8 bases fit TRBD1. The CDR3 loop spans 15 amino acids. Germline V gene lookup returns CDR1 MNHNY and CDR2 SVGAGI (reference sequence). J lost 5 bases, V lost 5 bases, and 10 bases had no gene match. Here the CDR3 DNA reads TGTGCCAGCAGTCCTTTGACAGGGGTCGGGTATGGCTACACCTTC. It is translated as CASSPLTGVGYGYTF.

The rearrangement joins TRBV7-2 to TRBJ2-3; D perhaps matches TRBD2 (6 bases). The V end was cut by 2 bases, the J end by 0 bases, with 12 bases between. CDR1 is SGHTA and CDR2 is FQGNSA in the germline V gene. The CDR3 totals 16 residues. The chain's CDR3 is CASSLNYGGSTDTQYF. The CDR3 nucleotides read TGTGCCAGCAGCTTAAATTACGGGGGAAGCACAGATACGCAGTATTTT. The full variable domain, its missing parts supplied by reference TRBV7-2 and TRBJ2-3, is GAGVSQSPSNKVTEKGKDVELRCDPISGHTALYWYRQSLGQGLEFLIYFQGNSAPDKSGLPSDRFSAERTGGSVSTLTIQRTQQEDSAVYLCASSLNYGGSTDTQYFGPGTRLTVL.

This rearrangement joins TRBV7-9 to TRBJ2-3; no clear D. Between the trimmed V and J ends, which lost 5 bases and 3 bases, there was a span of 3 bases. This CDR3 has 11 amino acids. From germline, CDR1 is SEHNR and CDR2 FQNEAQ (reference sequence). CDR3 coding DNA: TGTGCCAGCAGCCAGACAGATACGCAGTATTTT. This encodes CASSQTDTQYF.

V usage is TRBV5-4 and J usage is TRBJ2-3; D might be TRBD1 (6 bases). Germline CDR1 SGHNT, CDR2 YYREEE (reference sequence). The CDR3 is 16 residues long. Trimming cost V 0 bases and J 4 bases, with 15 bases left between them. Here the CDR3 DNA reads TGTGCCAGCAGCTTGGACCCGGGGAAGGGGGCAGATACGCAGTATTTT. Amino acids: CASSLDPGKGADTQYF.

The chain combines TRBV15 with TRBJ2-1; unclear D gene. This CDR3 contains 16 residues. Germline CDR1 and CDR2: LNHNV and YYDKDF (reference sequence). With 3 bases removed from V and 0 bases from J, the gap between germline ends came to 12 bases. This CDR3 is CATSSSSFSSYNEQFF. CDR3 DNA sequence: TGTGCCACCAGCAGTTCCAGTTTCAGCTCCTACAATGAGCAGTTCTTC.

The rearrangement uses TRBV6-6 and TRBJ1-2; TRBD1 matches at 9 bases. CDR1 and CDR2 from the germline V gene are MNHNY and SVGAGI (reference sequence). The trim removed 8 bases at V and 5 bases at J, leaving 6 bases unmatched. This CDR3 spans 13 amino acids. This chain's CDR3 is CASSRTGEYGYTF. As DNA, the CDR3 is TGTGCCAGCTCTCGGACAGGGGAATATGGCTACACCTTC.

V and J are TRBV30 and TRBJ2-5, with 7 bases fitting TRBD2. CDR1 is GTSNPN, CDR2 SVGIG, per germline (reference sequence). This CDR3 is 13 amino acids long. The CDR3 nucleotides are TGTGCTTGCTACCCGGGGGGTCACGAGACCCAGTACTTC. This translates into CACYPGGHETQYF.

In nucleotides, the CDR3 is TGTGCCAGCAGCTTAGGGCAGGGAAACACCATATATTTT. Protein product: CASSLGQGNTIYF. The chain joins TRBV7-9 to TRBJ1-3; D not resolved. This CDR3 spans 13 amino acids. The V end lost 1 base, the J end lost 4 bases, and 5 bases lay between the germline ends. Germline V gives CDR1 SEHNR, CDR2 FQNEAQ (reference sequence).

This chain joins TRBV5-1 and TRBJ2-2; D gene unclear. CDR1 and CDR2 from the germline V gene are SGHRS and YFSETQ. The CDR3 is 15 amino acids. V lost 0 bases to trimming and J lost 0 bases, with 6 bases between them. The CDR3 is CASSLVGANTGELFF. CDR3 sequence (DNA): TGCGCCAGCAGCTTGGTTGGAGCGAACACCGGGGAGCTGTTTTTT.

This clone was seen once. J is TRBJ1-6 and V is TRBV7-8, with D hard to call. CDR1 SGHVS and CDR2 FQNEAQ come from the germline V gene. The CDR3 consists of 16 residues. The V and J ends lost 5 bases and 7 bases respectively, with 18 bases between them. The CDR3 DNA reads TGTGCCAGCAGCCTTGTCAGGTCTGCCCCAAATTCACCCCTCCACTTT. Its translation: CASSLVRSAPNSPLHF.

This clone was recorded a few times. This rearrangement joins TRBV10-3 to TRBJ2-7; 8 nucleotides agree with TRBD2. Trimming cost V 6 bases and J 6 bases; bases outside gene matches: 10. CDR3 length equals 14 residues. Germline V gene lookup returns CDR1 ENHRY and CDR2 SYGVKD. The CDR3 loop reads CAIRPGLGTGEQYF. The CDR3 coding sequence is TGTGCCATCAGGCCGGGACTAGGCACTGGCGAGCAGTACTTC.

V is TRBV2 and J is TRBJ1-3, with TRBD1 matching over 11 bases. The CDR3 is 15 residues long. Trimming removed 5 bases from V and 6 bases from J; junction bases left unmatched: 6. Germline CDR1 reads SNHLY; CDR2 reads FYNNEI. CDR3 region: CASSSGTGGENTIYF. The DNA for the CDR3 is TGTGCCAGCAGTTCCGGGACAGGGGGGGAAAACACCATATATTTT.

The V and J genes are TRBV6-4 and TRBJ2-3, with 8 positions matching TRBD2. Germline V gene data show CDR1 as MRHNA and CDR2 as SNTAGT. J was trimmed by 2 bases and V by 5 bases; bases with no gene match: 6. The CDR3 is 15 residues long. Written as DNA, the CDR3 is TGTGCCAGCAGTCCAGCGGGAGTATACACAGATACGCAGTATTTT. Encoded protein: CASSPAGVYTDTQYF.